What follows are 20 T cell receptor beta chains derived from one specimen sequenced in a study of beta chain features in type 1 diabetes. Their specific antigens are unknown. The isolated RNA, all of it, was reverse transcribed, so expressed TCRB transcripts were what got sequenced. Only in-frame clones appear in the TCRdb table, and some are missing; sequencing was by immunoSEQ multiplex PCR. The repertoire holds roughly 160,000 clones, with approximately 8.1% as singletons. Points from the study as a whole: Within each of all four CD4+ subsets, Type 1 diabetes patients had TCRB CDR3s that were moderately but significantly shorter.

Sequencing used central memory CD4+ T cells from blood. These receptors were collected from a woman aged 40 to 55 with type 1 diabetes.

This clone was counted a few times. This chain's CDR3 is CSVSYNSVNEQFF. CDR3 bases: TGCAGCGTATCCTATAATAGCGTCAATGAGCAGTTCTTC. The V gene is TRBV29-1, the J gene TRBJ2-1, with TRBD2 as a possible D gene (5 bases). The V end lost 6 bases, the J end lost 6 bases, and 15 bases lay between the germline ends. Germline-derived CDR1 and CDR2 are SQVTM and ANQGSEA. The CDR3 covers 13 residues.

The table lists this clone with many counts. This chain joins TRBV9 and TRBJ1-4; D is perhaps TRBD1 (5 bases). Trimming cost V 3 bases and J 7 bases, with 13 bases left between them. This CDR3 is 14 amino acids long. Germline V lookup: CDR1 SGDLS, CDR2 YYNGEE. The CDR3 reads CASSAGPGGEKLFF. In DNA form, the CDR3 reads TGTGCCAGCAGCGCGGGGCCGGGGGGTGAAAAACTGTTTTTT.

This chain connects TRBV18 to TRBJ2-1, with TRBD1 as a possible D gene (6 bases). This CDR3 is built from 14 residues. V shed 2 bases and J shed 7 bases, with 12 bases lying between them. Germline assignment: CDR1 KGHSH and CDR2 LQKENI. CDR3 sequence: CASSPTQGGNEQFF. The CDR3 DNA is TGTGCCAGCTCACCAACACAGGGTGGTAATGAGCAGTTCTTC.

The J gene is TRBJ1-1, the V gene TRBV10-3; unclear D gene. The CDR3 is made up of 13 amino acids. The ends were cut back, 6 bases at V and 5 bases at J, with 13 bases in the middle. Germline CDR1 is ENHRY and CDR2 is SYGVKD. As DNA, the CDR3 is TGTGCCATCAGGGAAATGACTTGGACTGAAGCTTTCTTT. This codes for CAIREMTWTEAFF.

This sequence joins TRBV28 and TRBJ2-7, with TRBD1 as a possible D gene (6 bases). The CDR3 sequence is 12 residues long. CDR1 and CDR2 (germline): MDHEN, SYDVKM. The germline V and J ends were trimmed by 11 bases and 3 bases, with 14 bases remaining between them. CDR3 sequence: CAYGSQGYEQYF. Written as DNA, the CDR3 is TGTGCCTATGGGTCACAGGGCTACGAGCAGTACTTC.

The V call is TRBV28, the J call TRBJ2-5; 11 nucleotides line up with TRBD2. This CDR3 region has 13 residues. Germline V lookup: CDR1 MDHEN, CDR2 SYDVKM. The trim removed 6 bases at V and 5 bases at J, leaving 2 bases unmatched. This CDR3 reads CASRVAGGETQYF. The DNA of the CDR3 is TGTGCCAGCAGAGTAGCGGGAGGGGAGACCCAGTACTTC.

This clone was seen only a few times. The chain joins TRBV4-2 to TRBJ2-1; possible D gene TRBD2, 6 bases. The CDR3 extends over 17 amino acids. Trimming left V 1 base short and J 3 bases short, with 16 bases between. Per the germline V gene, CDR1 is LGHNA and CDR2 is YNFKEQ. Here the CDR3 DNA reads TGTGCCAGCAGCCAAGGTGATACGGGAGCGGGCTACAATGAGCAGTTCTTC. It translates to CASSQGDTGAGYNEQFF.

This clone was picked up a small number of times. The chain uses TRBV7-2 and TRBJ1-6, with 8 bases fitting TRBD1. CDR1 SGHTA and CDR2 FQGNSA come from the germline V gene. CDR3 size: 16 residues. The J segment lost 7 bases and the V segment lost 2 bases, leaving 7 bases of the junction unmatched. The CDR3 DNA reads as TGTGCCAGCAGCTTAATGCCCCGGACAGGGAATTCACCCCTCCACTTT. Protein product: CASSLMPRTGNSPLHF.

This clone has just a few counts. V gene TRBV7-3 combines with J gene TRBJ2-1, with 11 positions matching TRBD2. There are 14 residues in the CDR3. Germline CDR1 is SGHTA and CDR2 is FQGTGA. V lost 6 bases, J lost 6 bases, and 4 bases stayed unmatched. In nucleotides, the CDR3 is TGTGCCAGCAGTCGACTAGCGGGGATCAATGAGCAGTTCTTC. This encodes CASSRLAGINEQFF. Full variable domain (missing parts from reference TRBV7-3 and TRBJ2-1): GAGVSQTPSNKVTEKGKYVELRCDPISGHTALYWYRQSLGQGPEFLIYFQGTGAADDSGLPNDRFFAVRPEGSVSTLKIQRTERGDSAVYLCASSRLAGINEQFFGPGTRLTVL.

There are a few counts of this clone. The sample contains more than one DNA sequence encoding this CDR3. The J gene is TRBJ2-5, the V gene TRBV7-2; TRBD2 is a possible D gene (5 bases). CDR1 and CDR2 (germline): SGHTA, FQGNSA. The CDR3 covers 14 residues. With 0 bases removed from V and 4 bases from J, the gap between germline ends came to 9 bases. The CDR3 here is CASSLAGRGETQYF. For the CDR3, the DNA is TGTGCCAGCAGCTTAGCGGGCCGGGGAGAGACCCAGTACTTC.

This chain connects TRBV15 to TRBJ2-1; 9 bases are a match to TRBD1. Unmatched junction bases numbered 5, after V lost 0 bases and J lost 8 bases. The CDR3 length is 15 residues. Germline V gene data show CDR1 as LNHNV and CDR2 as YYDKDF (reference sequence). The CDR3 loop is CATSRDFDRGDEQFF. CDR3 coding DNA: TGTGCCACCAGCAGAGATTTTGACAGGGGGGATGAGCAGTTCTTC.

This clone was seen a few times. J is TRBJ1-2 and V is TRBV29-1; a weak D match, TRBD1 (6 bases). V was pared by 6 bases and J by 5 bases, with 16 bases between. Per the germline V gene, CDR1 is SQVTM and CDR2 is ANQGSEA. The CDR3 length is 13 residues. This chain's CDR3 is CSVVPGQKYGYTF. CDR3 coding DNA: TGCAGCGTCGTTCCGGGACAAAAGTATGGCTACACCTTC. The full variable domain, with the rest looked up from reference TRBV29-1 and TRBJ1-2, is SAVISQKPSRDICQRGTSLTIQCQVDSQVTMMFWYRQQPGQSLTLIATANQGSEATYESGFVIDKFPISRPNLTFSTLTVSNMSPEDSSIYLCSVVPGQKYGYTFGSGTRLTVV.

This clone was counted between two and nine times. The rearrangement joins TRBV9 to TRBJ2-3; 7 bases are a match to TRBD2. Germline values: CDR1 SGDLS, CDR2 YYNGEE. This CDR3 contains 14 residues. The trim removed 4 bases at V and 5 bases at J, leaving 7 bases unmatched. Here the CDR3 reads CASSRRESKDTQYF. CDR3 sequence (DNA): TGTGCCAGCAGCCGGCGGGAGTCCAAAGATACGCAGTATTTT.

This clone was seen a handful of times. V and J are TRBV25-1 and TRBJ2-4; possible D gene TRBD2, 6 bases. Trimming left V 6 bases short and J 8 bases short, with 8 bases between. Germline CDR1 reads MGHDK; CDR2 reads SYGVNS. The CDR3 is made up of 11 amino acids. The CDR3 is CASRGEDIQYF. The CDR3, as DNA: TGTGCCAGCAGAGGGGAGGACATTCAGTACTTC.

This clone was seen more than once but under ten times. This sequence joins TRBV4-2 and TRBJ1-2, with 7 bases matching TRBD1. J gave up 4 bases and V 3 bases, and 8 bases lay outside the gene matches. The V gene's germline CDR1 is LGHNA and CDR2 YNFKEQ. The CDR3 length is 15 residues. In DNA form, the CDR3 reads TGTGCCAGCAGCCAGGAGGACAGGAACTTCTATGGCTACACCTTC. Residues: CASSQEDRNFYGYTF.

A few counts support this clone. CDR3 region: CASSGAGADRVVSTDTQYF. The CDR3 region has the DNA TGTGCCAGCAGCGGAGCGGGCGCTGACAGGGTTGTTAGTACAGATACGCAGTATTTT. V usage is TRBV14 and J usage is TRBJ2-3, with a tentative D call TRBD1 (7 bases). CDR1 and CDR2 from the germline V gene are SGHDN and FVKESK. V gave up 5 bases and J gave up 3 bases, with 27 bases separating them. The CDR3 runs to 19 residues.

This clone was observed a handful of times. The rearrangement uses TRBV29-1 and TRBJ1-1; D not certain. The V end lost 0 bases, the J end lost 0 bases, and 11 bases lay between the germline ends. Germline CDR1 and CDR2: SQVTM and ANQGSEA. CDR3 length: 15 amino acids. The CDR3 coding sequence is TGCAGCGTTGAAGATCGGGAAGGTATGAACACTGAAGCTTTCTTT. Translation: CSVEDREGMNTEAFF.

This clone was seen more than once but under ten times. The gene calls are TRBV28 and TRBJ2-4; TRBD1 might be the D (5 bases). This CDR3 is built from 14 residues. The germline CDR1 and CDR2 sequences are MDHEN and SYDVKM. Trimming cost V 7 bases and J 1 base, with 11 bases left between them. The CDR3 is CASKGDSAKNIQYF. In nucleotides, the CDR3 is TGTGCCAGCAAAGGGGATTCTGCCAAAAACATTCAGTACTTC.

At least ten counts were recorded for this clone. The J gene is TRBJ1-5, the V gene TRBV4-1; 7 nucleotides align to TRBD1. The germline gives CDR1 MGHRA, CDR2 YSYEKL. The junction had 4 bases not matched to a gene; V was cut back by 1 base and J by 4 bases. This CDR3 has 15 residues. CDR3 nucleotides: TGCGCCAGCAGCCAAGGGGGGACAGATAATCAGCCCCAGCATTTT. Protein sequence: CASSQGGTDNQPQHF.

The chain carries TRBV7-2 and TRBJ1-2; no clear D gene. The CDR3 is 16 residues long. Per the germline V gene, CDR1 is SGHTA and CDR2 is FQGNSA. V was trimmed by 3 bases and J by 2 bases, leaving 16 bases between them. CDR3 sequence reads: CASSFSLGNSNYGYTF. In DNA, the CDR3 is TGTGCCAGCAGCTTTTCCTTAGGAAACAGCAACTATGGCTACACCTTC. Drawing the rest from reference TRBV7-2 and TRBJ1-2, the complete variable domain is GAGVSQSPSNKVTEKGKDVELRCDPISGHTALYWYRQSLGQGLEFLIYFQGNSAPDKSGLPSDRFSAERTGGSVSTLTIQRTQQEDSAVYLCASSFSLGNSNYGYTFGSGTRLTVV.